This TCR beta chain was sequenced in a study of CD8 T cells in ankylosing spondylitis (dated by TCRdb to the late 2010s). With respect to the entire study: The study profiled T cell receptor beta repertoires in healthy donors and ankylosing spondylitis patients to find disease-linked TCR variants. The whole study cohort included over a hundred healthy donors and some 27 ankylosing spondylitis patients. Samples of peripheral blood were taken, and for ankylosing spondylitis patients, synovial fluid was collected as well.

This sample was sequenced with an Illumina HiSeq 2500. Quantitative 5'-RACE with molecular barcodes was the method used to prepare the TCR beta libraries. In the original analysis: Disease-linked TCR variants were identified with a new computational method built on a probabilistic model of VDJ rearrangement. The public reads were run again by TCRdb, first through fastp at Q25 and then through MiXCR, and only productive beta chains were kept. One record per CDR3 amino acid sequence lists the most common genes and DNA. The V and J calls shown here were made by TCRdb, not taken from the authors' results. In this sample the table shows 450,000 to 550,000 distinct CDR3 sequences, about 5% of which occur a single time. Clones ranked in the top ten supply under 4.5% of the sample. This clonotype was observed many times. No antigen is known for it. No base qualities exist here, and no much larger clone lies one base off it.

What the research found in general, with its limitations: The disease-linked clones were reported as significantly enriched in matched synovial fluid samples from ankylosing spondylitis patients. Some motif variants were previously reported in synovial fluid and blood of reactive arthritis patients, suggesting common disease-initiation mechanisms. Blood from ankylosing spondylitis patients appeared to be characterized by a TCR beta motif made up of about 8 highly homologous amino acid variants. A CD8+ phenotype was shown by the disease-linked clones, which were found at relatively low frequencies in peripheral blood.

The TCR originated in a male donor with ankylosing spondylitis. Sequences were obtained from blood, either unsorted or a sorted T cell fraction (not recorded which).

The DNA is TGCAGTGCTAGTTACGTGTTGAATGAGCAGTTCTTC. Translation gives CSASYVLNEQFF. The chain is made from TRBV20-1 and TRBJ2-1, with the identity of the D gene unclear. The germline V gene (reference sequence) yields DFQATT for CDR1 and SNEGSKA for CDR2. Including the terminal cysteine and phenylalanine, the CDR3 comprises 12 residues. The entry retains the CDR3 DNA only, 36 bases that are in frame from base 1. V sheds 3 bases and J sheds 7 bases, leaving 10 bases between their ends.